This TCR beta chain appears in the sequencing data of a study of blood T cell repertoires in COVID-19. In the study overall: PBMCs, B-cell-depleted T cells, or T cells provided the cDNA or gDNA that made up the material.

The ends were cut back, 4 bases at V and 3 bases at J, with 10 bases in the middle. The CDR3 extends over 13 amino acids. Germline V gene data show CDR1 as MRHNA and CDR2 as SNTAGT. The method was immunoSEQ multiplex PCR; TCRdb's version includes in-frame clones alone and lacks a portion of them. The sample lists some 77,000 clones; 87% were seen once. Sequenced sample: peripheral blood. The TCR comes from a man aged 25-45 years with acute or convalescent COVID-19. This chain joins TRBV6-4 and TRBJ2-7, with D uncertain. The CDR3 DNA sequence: TGTGCCAGCAGTGGAACCCCGCGCTACGAGCAGTACTTC. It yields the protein CASSGTPRYEQYF.